The 8 T cell receptor beta chains in this list originate from one sample, sequenced in a study of T cells in Graves' hyperthyroidism and ophthalmopathy. Authors of the study amplified TCR beta CDR3 regions from RNA transcripts. HTBI primers drove first-round RT-PCR of the TCR CDR3. In TCRdb, the multiplex PCR reads were re-called with MiXCR into one record per CDR3 protein. The sample has around 500,000 distinct CDR3 sequences, 13% to 15% seen once. Input material: blood. Receptors were obtained from a woman younger than 30 with Graves' hyperthyroidism.

This clonotype was seen repeatedly, ten times or more. The rearrangement joins TRBV3-1 to TRBJ1-1; 9 bases align to TRBD1. Germline CDR1 is LGHDT and CDR2 is YNNKEL (reference sequence). V dropped 1 base and J dropped 4; count of bases not matched to a gene: 4. The CDR3 is 15 amino acids. CDR3 in DNA: TGTGCCAGCAGCCAAGGGGACAGGGTTCGCACTGAAGCTTTCTTT. This gives the protein CASSQGDRVRTEAFF.

This clonotype was seen ten or more times. V is TRBV9 and J is TRBJ2-7, with a possible D match to TRBD2 (6 bases). CDR1 is SGDLS and CDR2 is YYNGEE in the germline V gene. The V gene lost 3 bases and the J gene lost 5 bases, with 12 bases spanning the gap. CDR3 size: 13 residues. The CDR3 DNA sequence: TGTGCCAGCAGCGCTTCCGGGACTCACGAGCAGTACTTC. Protein product: CASSASGTHEQYF.

This clonotype was detected ten times or more. V is TRBV24-1 and J is TRBJ2-2; D perhaps matches TRBD1 (6 bases). This CDR3 has 16 residues. The ends were cut back, 9 bases at V and 4 bases at J, with 20 bases in the middle. CDR1 is KGHDR, CDR2 SFDVKD, per germline. This CDR3 is CATLRSPTGSTGELFF. The CDR3 region has the DNA TGTGCCACCCTGAGAAGTCCTACAGGGTCCACCGGGGAGCTGTTTTTT.

This clonotype was counted a single time. The chain joins TRBV5-1 to TRBJ2-6, with D perhaps TRBD1 (6 bases). Germline CDR1 SGHRS, CDR2 YFSETQ. The CDR3 covers 15 residues. With 2 bases removed from V and 1 base from J, the gap between germline ends came to 7 bases. CDR3 coding DNA: TGCGCCAGCAGCTTACAGGGTTCTGGGGCCAACGTCCTGACTTTC. Translation: CASSLQGSGANVLTF.

This chain links TRBV7-3 with TRBJ2-1; 9 positions agree with TRBD1. With V trimmed by 1 base and J by 5 bases, 9 bases remained unmatched. The CDR3 has 17 amino acids. Germline-derived CDR1 and CDR2 are SGHTA and FQGTGA. The CDR3 DNA reads as TGTGCCAGCAGCTTAAGCCGGGGACAGGGACGGCACAATGAGCAGTTCTTC. Translation: CASSLSRGQGRHNEQFF.

This clonotype was picked up a small number of times. This rearrangement joins TRBV5-1 to TRBJ2-1; 8 nucleotides match TRBD2. The CDR3 runs 14 residues. Germline trimming cut 6 bases from V and 4 bases from J; bases unmatched to any gene: 6. Germline V gene data show CDR1 as SGHRS and CDR2 as YFSETQ. CDR3 protein: CASTGGLVYNEQFF. The CDR3 DNA is TGCGCCAGCACGGGGGGACTAGTTTACAATGAGCAGTTCTTC.

This clonotype has a count of ten or more. This chain uses TRBV3-1 with TRBJ2-1; D possibly corresponds to TRBD2 (7 bases). The CDR3 has 15 amino acids. Trimming shortened V by 4 bases and J by 1 base, and 11 bases separated the two germline ends. Germline values: CDR1 LGHDT, CDR2 YNNKEL (reference sequence). The CDR3 reads CASSRGGRSYNEQFF. CDR3 in DNA: TGTGCCAGCAGCCGGGGGGGCCGTTCCTACAATGAGCAGTTCTTC.

This clonotype was seen ten or more times. The chain is built from TRBV2 and TRBJ2-3; tentative D call: TRBD2 (6 bases). This CDR3 is built from 14 residues. Germline-derived CDR1 and CDR2 are SNHLY and FYNNEI. V dropped 7 bases and J dropped 4 bases, with 15 bases sitting between them. The CDR3 protein is CASIGGVSSDTQYF. The CDR3 DNA sequence: TGTGCCAGCATCGGGGGAGTGTCGTCAGATACGCAGTATTTT.